This T cell receptor (beta chain) comes out of a study of siplizumab effects on memory and regulatory T cells. Overall study findings and caveats: Roughly 80-97% of proliferating CD4+ or CD8+ clones lacked an assignable naive or memory phenotype. Both greater diversity than memory cells and a major contribution to the alloresponse seemed to characterize naive T cells. Proliferating Tregs in siplizumab cultures were never verified as suppressive.

As concerns this clone: The target antigen is unknown.

CDR1 GTSNPN and CDR2 SVGIG come from the germline V gene (reference sequence). The CDR3 spans 14 residues. Trimming removed 8 bases from V and 0 bases from J; junction bases left unmatched: 5. Using immunoSEQ multiplex PCR, the repertoire was profiled, and TCRdb retains in-frame clones only, with some absent. The data contain about 100,000 clones, more than 85% of them seen just once; the ten biggest clones take up roughly 2.6%. The sequenced sample was CD4+ T cells sorted from blood. This chain connects TRBV30 to TRBJ2-2; TRBD1 aligns across 8 bases. The TCR sequence derives from a human donor in good health. Some clones in this sample may be carry-over from other donors' samples. Here the CDR3 DNA reads TGTGCCGGTCCGGGACAGGCGAACACCGGGGAGCTGTTTTTT. Translated, it gives CAGPGQANTGELFF.